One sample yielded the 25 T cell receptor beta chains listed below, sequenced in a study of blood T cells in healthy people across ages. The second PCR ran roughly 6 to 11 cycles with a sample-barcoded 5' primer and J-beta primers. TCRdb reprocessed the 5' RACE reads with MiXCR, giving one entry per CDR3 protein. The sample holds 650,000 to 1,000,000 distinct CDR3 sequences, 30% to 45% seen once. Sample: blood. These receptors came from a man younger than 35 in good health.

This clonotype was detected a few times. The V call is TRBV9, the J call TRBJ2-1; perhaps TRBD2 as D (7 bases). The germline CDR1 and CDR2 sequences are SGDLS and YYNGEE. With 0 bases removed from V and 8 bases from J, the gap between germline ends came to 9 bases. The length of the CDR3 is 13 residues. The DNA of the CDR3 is TGTGCCAGCAGCGTAGGGGGGGGGCATGAGCAGTTCTTC. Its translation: CASSVGGGHEQFF.

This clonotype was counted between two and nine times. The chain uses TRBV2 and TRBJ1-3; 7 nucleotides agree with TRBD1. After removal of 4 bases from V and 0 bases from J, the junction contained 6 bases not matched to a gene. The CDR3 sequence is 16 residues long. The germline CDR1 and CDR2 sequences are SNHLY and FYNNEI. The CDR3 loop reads CASSARGHSSGNTIYF. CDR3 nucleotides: TGTGCCAGCAGTGCGAGGGGGCACAGCTCTGGAAACACCATATATTTT.

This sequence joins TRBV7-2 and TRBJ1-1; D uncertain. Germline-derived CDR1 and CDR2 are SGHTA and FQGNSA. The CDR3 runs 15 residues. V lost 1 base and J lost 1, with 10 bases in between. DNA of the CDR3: TGTGCCAGCAGCTTAGGACACATTAGGAACACTGAAGCTTTCTTT. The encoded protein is CASSLGHIRNTEAFF.

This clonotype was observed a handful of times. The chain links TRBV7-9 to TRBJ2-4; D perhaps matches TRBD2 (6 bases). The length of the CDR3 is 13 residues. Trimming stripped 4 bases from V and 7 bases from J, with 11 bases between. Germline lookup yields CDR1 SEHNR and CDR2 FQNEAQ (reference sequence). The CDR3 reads CASSWGGGNIQYF. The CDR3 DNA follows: TGTGCCAGCAGCTGGGGAGGAGGGAACATTCAGTACTTC.

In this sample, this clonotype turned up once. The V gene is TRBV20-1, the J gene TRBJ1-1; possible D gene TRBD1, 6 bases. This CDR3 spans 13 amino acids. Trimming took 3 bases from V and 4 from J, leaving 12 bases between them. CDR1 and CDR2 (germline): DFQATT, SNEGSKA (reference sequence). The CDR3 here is CSARTGAPTEAFF. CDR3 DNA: TGCAGTGCTAGGACGGGGGCGCCCACTGAAGCTTTCTTT.

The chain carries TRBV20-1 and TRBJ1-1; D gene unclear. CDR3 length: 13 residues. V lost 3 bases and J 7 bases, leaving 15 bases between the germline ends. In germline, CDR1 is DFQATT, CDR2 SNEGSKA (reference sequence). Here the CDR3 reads CSASKGYGGEAFF. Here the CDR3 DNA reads TGCAGTGCTAGTAAAGGGTATGGTGGTGAAGCTTTCTTT.

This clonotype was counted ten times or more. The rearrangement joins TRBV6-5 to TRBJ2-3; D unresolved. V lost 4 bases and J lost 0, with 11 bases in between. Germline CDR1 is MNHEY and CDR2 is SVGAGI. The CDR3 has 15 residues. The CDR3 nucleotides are TGTGCCAGCAGTTCCCGCAGGCTTAGCACAGATACGCAGTATTTT. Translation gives CASSSRRLSTDTQYF.

The DNA of the CDR3 is TGTGCCAGCAGTTTCTGGGCAGGGGGCAATCAGCCCCAGCATTTT. Translation: CASSFWAGGNQPQHF. V usage is TRBV12-3 or TRBV12-4 and J usage is TRBJ1-5, with D perhaps matching TRBD1 (6 bases). The CDR3 extends over 15 amino acids. With 3 bases removed from V and 2 bases from J, the gap between germline ends came to 11 bases.

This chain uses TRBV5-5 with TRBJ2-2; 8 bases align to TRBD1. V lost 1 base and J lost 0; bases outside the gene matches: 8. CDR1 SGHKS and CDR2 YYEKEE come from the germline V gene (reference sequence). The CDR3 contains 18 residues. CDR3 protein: CASSLPAGGNPNTGELFF. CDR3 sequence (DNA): TGTGCCAGCAGCTTGCCGGCAGGGGGCAACCCGAACACCGGGGAGCTGTTTTTT.

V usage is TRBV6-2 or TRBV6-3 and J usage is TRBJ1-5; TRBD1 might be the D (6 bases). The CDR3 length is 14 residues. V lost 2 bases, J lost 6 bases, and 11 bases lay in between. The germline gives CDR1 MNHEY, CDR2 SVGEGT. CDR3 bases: TGTGCCAGCAGTTACGCAGGGGATGTTCAGCCCCAGCATTTT. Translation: CASSYAGDVQPQHF.

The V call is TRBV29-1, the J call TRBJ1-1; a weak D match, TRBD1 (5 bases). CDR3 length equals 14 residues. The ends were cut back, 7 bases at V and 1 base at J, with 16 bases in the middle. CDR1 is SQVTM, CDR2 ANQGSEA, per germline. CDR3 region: CSADHGHRNTEAFF. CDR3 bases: TGCAGCGCCGACCATGGACACAGGAACACTGAAGCTTTCTTT.

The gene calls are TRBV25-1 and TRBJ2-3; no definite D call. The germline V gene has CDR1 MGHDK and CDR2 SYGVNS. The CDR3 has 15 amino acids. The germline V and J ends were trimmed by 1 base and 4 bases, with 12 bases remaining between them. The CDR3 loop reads CASSEFRALADTQYF. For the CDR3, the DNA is TGTGCCAGCAGTGAATTCCGGGCCTTGGCAGATACGCAGTATTTT.

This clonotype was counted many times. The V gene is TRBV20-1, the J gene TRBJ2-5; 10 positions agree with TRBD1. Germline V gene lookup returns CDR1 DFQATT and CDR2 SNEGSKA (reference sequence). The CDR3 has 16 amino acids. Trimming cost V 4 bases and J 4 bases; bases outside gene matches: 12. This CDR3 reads CSATTTTGGWGETQYF. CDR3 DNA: TGCAGTGCTACGACCACGACAGGGGGCTGGGGAGAGACCCAGTACTTC.

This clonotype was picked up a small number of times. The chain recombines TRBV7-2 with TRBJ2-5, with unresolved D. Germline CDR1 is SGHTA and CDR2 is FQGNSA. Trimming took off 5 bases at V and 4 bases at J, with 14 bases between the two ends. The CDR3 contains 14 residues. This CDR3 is CASSPRSAGETQYF. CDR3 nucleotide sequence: TGTGCCAGCAGCCCACGATCCGCCGGAGAGACCCAGTACTTC.

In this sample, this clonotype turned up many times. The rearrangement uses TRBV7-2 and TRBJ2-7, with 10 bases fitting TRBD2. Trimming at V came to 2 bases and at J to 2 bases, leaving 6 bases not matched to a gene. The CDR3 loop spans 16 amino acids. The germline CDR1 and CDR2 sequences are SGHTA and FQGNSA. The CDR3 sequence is CASSLMASGGTYEQYF. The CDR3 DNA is TGTGCCAGCAGCTTAATGGCTAGCGGGGGCACCTACGAGCAGTACTTC.

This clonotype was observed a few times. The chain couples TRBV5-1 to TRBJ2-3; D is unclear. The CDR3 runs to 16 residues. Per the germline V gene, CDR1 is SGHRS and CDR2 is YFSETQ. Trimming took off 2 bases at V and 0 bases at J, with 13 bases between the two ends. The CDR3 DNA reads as TGCGCCAGCAGCTTCGGCAGCTCACCTAGCACAGATACGCAGTATTTT. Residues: CASSFGSSPSTDTQYF.

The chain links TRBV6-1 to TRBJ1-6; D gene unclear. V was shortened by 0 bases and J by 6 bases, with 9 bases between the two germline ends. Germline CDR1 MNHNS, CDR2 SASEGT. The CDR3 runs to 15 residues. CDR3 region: CASSEARGRNSPLHF. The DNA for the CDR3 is TGTGCCAGCAGTGAAGCAAGAGGGCGTAATTCACCCCTCCACTTT.

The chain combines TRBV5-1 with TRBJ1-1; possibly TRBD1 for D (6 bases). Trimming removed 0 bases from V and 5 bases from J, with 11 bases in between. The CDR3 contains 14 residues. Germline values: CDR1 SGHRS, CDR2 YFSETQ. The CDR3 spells CASSLDRVLTEAFF. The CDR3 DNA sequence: TGCGCCAGCAGCTTGGACAGGGTTTTAACTGAAGCTTTCTTT.

CDR3 DNA: TGTGCCAGCAGCCCTCAATCTCGACAGTCCACTGAAGCTTTCTTT. This translates into CASSPQSRQSTEAFF. This sequence joins TRBV7-3 and TRBJ1-1, with D maybe TRBD1 (5 bases). Germline CDR1 SGHTA, CDR2 FQGTGA. The CDR3 has 15 residues. Trimming removed 5 bases at V and 4 bases at J, with 17 bases between.

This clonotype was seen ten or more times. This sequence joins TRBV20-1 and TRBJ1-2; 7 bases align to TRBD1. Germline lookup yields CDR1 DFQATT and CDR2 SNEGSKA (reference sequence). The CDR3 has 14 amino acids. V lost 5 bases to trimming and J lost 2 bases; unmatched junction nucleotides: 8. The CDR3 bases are TGCAGTGCTGATACAGGGGTTTCAAACTATGGCTACACCTTC. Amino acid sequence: CSADTGVSNYGYTF.

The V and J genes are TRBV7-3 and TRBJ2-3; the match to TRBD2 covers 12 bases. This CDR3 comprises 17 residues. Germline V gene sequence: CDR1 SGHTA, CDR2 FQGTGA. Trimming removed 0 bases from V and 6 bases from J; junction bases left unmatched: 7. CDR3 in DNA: TGTGCCAGCAGCTTAACGAGGGCTGGGACTAGCGGGGATACGCAGTATTTT. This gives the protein CASSLTRAGTSGDTQYF. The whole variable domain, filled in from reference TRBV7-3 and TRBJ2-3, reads GAGVSQTPSNKVTEKGKYVELRCDPISGHTALYWYRQSLGQGPEFLIYFQGTGAADDSGLPNDRFFAVRPEGSVSTLKIQRTERGDSAVYLCASSLTRAGTSGDTQYFGPGTRLTVL.

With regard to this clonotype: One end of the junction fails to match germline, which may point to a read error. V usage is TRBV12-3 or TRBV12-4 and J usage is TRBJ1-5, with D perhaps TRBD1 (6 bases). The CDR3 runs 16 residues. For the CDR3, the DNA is TGTGCCTGCAGCCCTTACGCGGACAGTGGGGGGGGGCCCCAGCATTTT. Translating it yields CACSPYADSGGGPQHF.

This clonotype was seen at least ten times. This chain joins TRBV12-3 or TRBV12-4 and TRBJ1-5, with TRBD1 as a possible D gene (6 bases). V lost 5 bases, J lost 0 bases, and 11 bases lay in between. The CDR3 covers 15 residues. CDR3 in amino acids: CASSEWTDSNQPQHF. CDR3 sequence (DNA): TGTGCCAGCAGTGAGTGGACAGATAGCAATCAGCCCCAGCATTTT.

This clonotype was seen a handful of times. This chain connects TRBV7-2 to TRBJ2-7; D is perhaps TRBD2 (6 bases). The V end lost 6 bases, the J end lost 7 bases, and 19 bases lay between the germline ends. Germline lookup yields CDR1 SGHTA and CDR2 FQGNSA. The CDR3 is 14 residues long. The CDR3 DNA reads TGTGCCAGCAGTCCGGGACTCCAGATGAATGAGCAGTACTTC. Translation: CASSPGLQMNEQYF.

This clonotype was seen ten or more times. This CDR3 is CASSQDTGSGHSTDTQYF. The CDR3 DNA reads as TGCGCCAGCAGCCAAGATACGGGGTCCGGACACAGCACAGATACGCAGTATTTT. V gene TRBV4-3 combines with J gene TRBJ2-3; D might be TRBD1 or TRBD2, each matching 5 bases. Germline V lookup: CDR1 LGHNA, CDR2 YSLEER. The length of the CDR3 is 18 residues. The V end lost 0 bases, the J end lost 0 bases, and 16 bases lay between the germline ends.